This entry concerns a single TCR beta chain. This clonotype came up a few times. Its antigen specificity is not known. Base qualities are missing; no much larger clone stands one base away. This record comes from a study of identical twins (dated by TCRdb to the mid-2010s). Regarding the research as a whole: To test whether fetal clonotypes persist, the study used deep sequencing on TCR alpha and beta repertoires from monozygotic twins, unrelated adults of various ages, and cord blood. To rule out contamination, replicate twin experiments were performed at different times with different library preparation protocols.

Library preparation employed 5' RACE. Sequencing used an Illumina HiSeq 2000. A universal primer binding site was introduced by template switching, and a unique molecular identifier was present in the final cDNA, enabling accurate counting of TCR cDNA molecules. Specific primers in the conserved constant-segment region were used to synthesize first-strand cDNA for TCR alpha and beta chains. To control for contamination, every cDNA library carried two barcodes: a SMART-Mk sample barcode plus Illumina barcodes. TruSeq adapter sequences, together with Illumina sample barcodes, were added in two successive PCR steps. The Illumina HiSeq platform was used with custom primers to sequence TCR alpha and beta cDNA libraries. The authors' analysis ran thus. Unique molecular identifiers were extracted from raw reads with MiGEC, and CDR3 positions were determined with MiXCR. Recombination models were inferred per individual with the repgenHMM and IGoR tools using an EM algorithm. The tcR package in R was used for shared clonotype analysis, with sharing normalized by the product of cloneset sizes. Out-of-frame nonproductive sequences were analyzed to study raw recombination free of thymic and clonal selection effects. TCRdb reanalyzed the raw reads on its own, using fastp at Q25 for trimming and MiXCR for clone calling, and kept in-frame beta chains. Rows with one shared CDR3 protein collapse into an entry with the most common genes and DNA. TCRdb's processing, not the authors', yielded these V and J calls. The sample table holds approximately 550,000 distinct CDR3 sequences, of which 20% to 25% were seen once. The ten largest clones take up about 0.5% of the sample.

What the authors observed across the whole study: Recombination models systematically underestimated out-of-frame TCR alpha sharing in monozygotic twins but agreed with sharing between unrelated individuals. Zero-insertion analyses could be partly confounded by invariant T cells such as MAIT and iNKT, though diverse VJ usage argued against such confounding for most clonotypes. Fewer insertions were carried by abundant cord blood beta clonotypes; a weaker similar trend was observed in young adult naive repertoires, while no such trend was observed in memory repertoires. A weaker excess of twin sharing was found in beta out-of-frame sequences because the signal-to-noise ratio was lowered by fewer shared sequences. Compared with coincidental sharing between unrelated individuals, out-of-frame TCR alpha sequences shared between twins showed an excess of sequences with low generation probability. Because the same donors could not be followed over many years, conclusions were based on cross-sectional statistical analysis.

Only healthy Caucasian donors were included. The twin cohort consisted of three pairs of female monozygotic twins, all aged roughly 18 to 29 years. CD4+ and CD8+ T cell populations were isolated with positive isolation kits from Invitrogen. The CDR3 goes from the cysteine to the phenylalanine over 17 residues. Only the CDR3 DNA stays, 51 bases, in frame from base 1. Between the V and J ends, shortened by 2 bases and 0 bases respectively, the junction contains 17 bases. Via the germline V gene, CDR1 is MNHEY and CDR2 SVGAGI. These data were also reused for a study on yellow fever vaccine responses in identical twins. Per that second paper: According to the authors, the vaccine-induced T cell response in identical twins seemed to be partly convergent and partly specific to each individual. In the study, vaccine-responding T cell clones were precisely tracked in identical twins.

The sample comprised CD4+ T cells sorted from blood. The chain employs TRBV6-5 and TRBJ2-7; perhaps TRBD2 is the D gene, with 6 bases matching. The TCR originated in a woman between 18 and 30 years old in good health. The CDR3 is CASSYPRRDGSSYEQYF. At the DNA level, the sequence is TGTGCCAGCAGTTACCCCCGCCGGGACGGGAGCTCCTACGAGCAGTACTTC.